The TCR beta chain described here comes from a study of beta chain features in type 1 diabetes. Study-wide context: Cell yields, gender and age were comparable in patients and healthy donors.

As regards this clone: Its antigen is currently unknown.

This CDR3 is 14 amino acids long. CDR1 and CDR2 from the germline V gene are SEHNR and FQNEAQ (reference sequence). V was cut by 2 bases and J by 2 bases, with 7 bases left in between. Findings and limits, study-wide: The VDJ junctions of type 1 diabetes patients carried fewer insertions and more deletions. Moderate yet significant TCRB CDR3 shortening was seen in Type 1 diabetes patients in all four CD4+ subsets.

Expressed TCRB transcripts were sequenced because the entire RNA isolate underwent reverse transcription. Sequencing used immunoSEQ multiplex PCR; TCRdb keeps in-frame clones, though not all of them. Found here are 200,000 to 250,000 clones, 16% of them singletons; the top ten hold 0.065% to 0.1%. Sequenced material: naive CD4+ T cells from blood. This chain links TRBV7-9 with TRBJ1-3, with a weak D call TRBD1 (5 bases). This clonotype was obtained from a man younger than 40 with type 1 diabetes. The CDR3 here is CASSLQGTGNTIYF. Here the CDR3 DNA reads TGTGCCAGCAGCTTACAGGGAACTGGAAACACCATATATTTT.